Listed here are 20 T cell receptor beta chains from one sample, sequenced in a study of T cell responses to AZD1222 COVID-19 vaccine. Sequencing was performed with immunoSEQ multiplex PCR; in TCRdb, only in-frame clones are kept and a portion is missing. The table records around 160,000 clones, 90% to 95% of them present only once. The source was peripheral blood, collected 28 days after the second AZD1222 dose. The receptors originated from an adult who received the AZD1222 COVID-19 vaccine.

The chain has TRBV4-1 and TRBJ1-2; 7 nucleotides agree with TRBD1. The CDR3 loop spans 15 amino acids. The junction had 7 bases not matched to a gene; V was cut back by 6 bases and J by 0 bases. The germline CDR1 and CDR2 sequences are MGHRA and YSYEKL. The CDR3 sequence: CASSPRGNPNYGYTF. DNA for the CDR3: TGCGCCAGCAGTCCCAGGGGGAATCCTAACTATGGCTACACCTTC.

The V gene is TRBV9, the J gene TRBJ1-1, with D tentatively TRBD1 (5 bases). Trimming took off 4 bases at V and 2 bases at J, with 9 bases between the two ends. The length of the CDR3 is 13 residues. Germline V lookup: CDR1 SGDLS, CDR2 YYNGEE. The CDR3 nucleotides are TGTGCCAGCAGCCCAGGACAAAACACTGAAGCTTTCTTT. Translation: CASSPGQNTEAFF. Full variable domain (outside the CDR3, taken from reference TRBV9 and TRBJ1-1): DSGVTQTPKHLITATGQRVTLRCSPRSGDLSVYWYQQSLDQGLQFLIQYYNGEERAKGNILERFSAQQFPDLHSELNLSSLELGDSALYFCASSPGQNTEAFFGQGTRLTVV.

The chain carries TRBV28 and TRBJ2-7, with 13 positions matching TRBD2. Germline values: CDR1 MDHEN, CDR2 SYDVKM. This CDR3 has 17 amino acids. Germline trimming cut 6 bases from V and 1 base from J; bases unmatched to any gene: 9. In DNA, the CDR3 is TGTGCCAGCAGGCCGGGGACTAGCGGGATGTGGTCCTACGAGCAGTACTTC. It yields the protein CASRPGTSGMWSYEQYF.

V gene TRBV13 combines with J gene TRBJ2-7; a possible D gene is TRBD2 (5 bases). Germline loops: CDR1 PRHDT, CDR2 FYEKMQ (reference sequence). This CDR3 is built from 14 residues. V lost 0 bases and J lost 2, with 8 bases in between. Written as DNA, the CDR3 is TGTGCCAGCAGCTTAGGACTAGAAGCCTACGAGCAGTACTTC. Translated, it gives CASSLGLEAYEQYF.

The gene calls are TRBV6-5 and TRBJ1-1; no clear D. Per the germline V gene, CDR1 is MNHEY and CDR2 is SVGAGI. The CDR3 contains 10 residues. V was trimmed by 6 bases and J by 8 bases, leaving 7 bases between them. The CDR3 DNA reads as TGTGCCAGCAGAGATCCCGAAGCTTTCTTT. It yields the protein CASRDPEAFF.

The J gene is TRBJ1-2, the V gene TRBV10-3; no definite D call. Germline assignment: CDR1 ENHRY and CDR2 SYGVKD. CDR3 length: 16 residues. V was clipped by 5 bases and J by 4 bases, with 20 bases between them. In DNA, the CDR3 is TGTGCCATCAGTAAAGCGGGAGGGCCGGTTGGCTATGGCTACACCTTC. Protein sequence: CAISKAGGPVGYGYTF.

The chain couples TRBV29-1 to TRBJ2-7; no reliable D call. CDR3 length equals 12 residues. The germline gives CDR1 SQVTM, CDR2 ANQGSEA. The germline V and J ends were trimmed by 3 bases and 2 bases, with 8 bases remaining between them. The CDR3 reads CSVEVTTYEQYF. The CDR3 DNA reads TGCAGCGTTGAGGTCACAACCTACGAGCAGTACTTC.

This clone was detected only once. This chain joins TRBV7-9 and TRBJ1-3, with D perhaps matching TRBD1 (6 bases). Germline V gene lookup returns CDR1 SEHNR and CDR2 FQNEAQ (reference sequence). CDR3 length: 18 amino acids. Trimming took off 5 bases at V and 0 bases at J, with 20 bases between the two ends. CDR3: CASSPLGADSLSGNTIYF. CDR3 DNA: TGTGCCAGCAGCCCATTGGGGGCCGACAGCCTCTCTGGAAACACCATATATTTT.

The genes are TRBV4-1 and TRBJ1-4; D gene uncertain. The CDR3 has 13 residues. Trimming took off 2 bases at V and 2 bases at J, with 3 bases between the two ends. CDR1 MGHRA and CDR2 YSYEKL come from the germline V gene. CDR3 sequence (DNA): TGCGCCAGCAGCCAATGGACTAATGAAAAACTGTTTTTT. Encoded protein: CASSQWTNEKLFF.

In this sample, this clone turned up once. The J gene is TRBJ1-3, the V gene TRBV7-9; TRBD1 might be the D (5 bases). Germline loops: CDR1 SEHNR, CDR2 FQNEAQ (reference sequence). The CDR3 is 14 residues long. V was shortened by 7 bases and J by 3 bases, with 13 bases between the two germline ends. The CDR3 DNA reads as TGTGCCAGCAACCACCGGGGGGGTGGAAACACCATATATTTT. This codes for CASNHRGGGNTIYF.

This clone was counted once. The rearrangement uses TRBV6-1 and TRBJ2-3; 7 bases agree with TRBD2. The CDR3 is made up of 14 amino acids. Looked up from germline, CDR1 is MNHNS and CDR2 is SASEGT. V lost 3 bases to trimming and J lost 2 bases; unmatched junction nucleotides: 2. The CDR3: CASSEGGDTDTQYF. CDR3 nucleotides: TGTGCCAGCAGTGAGGGGGGGGACACAGATACGCAGTATTTT.

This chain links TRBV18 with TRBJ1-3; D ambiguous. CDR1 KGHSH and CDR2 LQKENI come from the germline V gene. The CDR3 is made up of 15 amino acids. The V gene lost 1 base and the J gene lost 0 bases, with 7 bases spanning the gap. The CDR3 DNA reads TGTGCCAGCTCACCACAGTCAAGCTCTGGAAACACCATATATTTT. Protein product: CASSPQSSSGNTIYF.

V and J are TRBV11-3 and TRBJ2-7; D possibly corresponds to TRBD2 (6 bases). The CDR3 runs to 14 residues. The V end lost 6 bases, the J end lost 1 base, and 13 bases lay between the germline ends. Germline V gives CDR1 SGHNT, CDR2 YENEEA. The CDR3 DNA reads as TGTGCCAGCAGATTTACTAGCAGATCCTACGAGCAGTACTTC. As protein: CASRFTSRSYEQYF.

CDR3 sequence reads: CASSQSQGPVYEQYF. The CDR3, as DNA: TGCGCCAGCAGCCAGTCCCAGGGGCCTGTCTACGAGCAGTACTTC. The rearrangement uses TRBV4-3 and TRBJ2-7, with D perhaps matching TRBD1 (6 bases). The germline V gene encodes CDR1 LGHNA and CDR2 YSLEER. This CDR3 is 15 amino acids long. Trimming removed 3 bases from V and 3 bases from J, with 15 bases in between.

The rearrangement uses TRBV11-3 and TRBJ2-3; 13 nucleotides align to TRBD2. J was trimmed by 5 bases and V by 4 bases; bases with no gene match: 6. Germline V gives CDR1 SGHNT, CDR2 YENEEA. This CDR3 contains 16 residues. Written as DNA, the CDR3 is TGTGCCAGCAGCTCGGGACTAGCGGGGCCCGGAGATACGCAGTATTTT. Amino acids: CASSSGLAGPGDTQYF.

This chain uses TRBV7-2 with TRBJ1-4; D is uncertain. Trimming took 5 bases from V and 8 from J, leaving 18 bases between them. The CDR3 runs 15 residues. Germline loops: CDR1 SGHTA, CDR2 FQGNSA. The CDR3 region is CASSPPGQSGEKLFF. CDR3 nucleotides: TGTGCCAGCAGCCCCCCGGGCCAGAGCGGAGAAAAACTGTTTTTT.

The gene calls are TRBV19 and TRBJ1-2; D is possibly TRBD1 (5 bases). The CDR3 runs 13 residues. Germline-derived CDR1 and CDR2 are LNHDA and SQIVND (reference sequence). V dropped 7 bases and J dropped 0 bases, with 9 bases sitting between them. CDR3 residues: CASKQGPNYGYTF. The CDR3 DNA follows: TGTGCCAGTAAGCAGGGCCCTAACTATGGCTACACCTTC.

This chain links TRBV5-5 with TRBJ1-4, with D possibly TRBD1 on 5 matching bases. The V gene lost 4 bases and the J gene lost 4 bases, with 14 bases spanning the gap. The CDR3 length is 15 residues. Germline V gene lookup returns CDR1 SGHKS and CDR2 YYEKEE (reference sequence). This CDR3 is CASSVPGPSNEKLFF. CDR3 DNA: TGTGCCAGCAGCGTCCCGGGACCGAGTAATGAAAAACTGTTTTTT.

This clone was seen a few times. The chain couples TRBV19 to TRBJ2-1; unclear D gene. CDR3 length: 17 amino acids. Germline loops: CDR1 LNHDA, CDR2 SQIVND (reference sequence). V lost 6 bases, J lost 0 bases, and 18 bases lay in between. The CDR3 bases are TGTGCCAGTAGCCTGGGGTCAGCGTTGAGCTCCTACAATGAGCAGTTCTTC. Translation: CASSLGSALSSYNEQFF.

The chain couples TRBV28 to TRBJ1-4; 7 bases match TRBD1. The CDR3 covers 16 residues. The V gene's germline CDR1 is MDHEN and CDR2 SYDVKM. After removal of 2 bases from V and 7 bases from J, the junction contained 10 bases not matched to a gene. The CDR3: CASSLGGGGYREKLFF. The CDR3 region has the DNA TGTGCCAGCAGTTTAGGGGGAGGGGGCTATCGTGAAAAACTGTTTTTT. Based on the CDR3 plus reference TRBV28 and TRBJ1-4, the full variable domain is DVKVTQSSRYLVKRTGEKVFLECVQDMDHENMFWYRQDPGLGLRLIYFSYDVKMKEKGDIPEGYSVSREKKERFSLILESASTNQTSMYLCASSLGGGGYREKLFFGSGTQLSVL.